Given below is one T cell receptor (beta chain) in context. Measured with immunoSEQ multiplex PCR; TCRdb has only the in-frame clones, and not every one. Seen here are about 5,500 clones, over 80% observed once, and the top ten hold 40% to 55%. The CDR3 covers 14 residues. Trimming removed 4 bases at V and 1 base at J, with 8 bases between. The germline CDR1 and CDR2 sequences are SGHAT and FQNNGV. The data belong to a study of somatic mutations in cytotoxic T cells in rheumatoid arthritis. Material: CD8+ T cells sorted from blood. The chain has TRBV11-2 and TRBJ2-1; no clear D gene. This sequence originates from a woman between 45 and 60 years old with rheumatoid arthritis. CDR3 sequence reads: CASSYQISYNEQFF. The CDR3 DNA reads TGTGCCAGCAGCTATCAGATTTCCTACAATGAGCAGTTCTTC.